Each of the 14 T cell receptor beta chains below was sequenced from the same sample in a study of T cells in Graves' hyperthyroidism and ophthalmopathy. RNA transcripts served as the template for amplifying TCR beta CDR3 regions. Using the HTBI primer set, a first-round RT-PCR was run on the TCR CDR3. In TCRdb, the multiplex PCR reads were re-called with MiXCR into one record per CDR3 protein. The table lists fewer than 550,000 distinct CDR3 sequences, around a sixth of them singletons. The sample comprised blood. The origin of the receptors is a woman under 30 with Graves' hyperthyroidism.

The chain couples TRBV13 to TRBJ2-2; D assignment may be TRBD1 or TRBD2 (5 bases each). Trimming cost V 1 base and J 6 bases, with 9 bases left between them. Germline values: CDR1 PRHDT, CDR2 FYEKMQ (reference sequence). This CDR3 is 14 amino acids long. The CDR3 nucleotides read TGTGCCAGCAGCTTAGCGGGACGGTCCGGGGAGCTGTTTTTT. Translation: CASSLAGRSGELFF.

This clonotype was seen a handful of times. This chain links TRBV27 with TRBJ2-1; perhaps TRBD2 as D (5 bases). CDR1 is MNHEY and CDR2 is SMNVEV in the germline V gene (reference sequence). Trimming left V 5 bases short and J 8 bases short, with 19 bases between. CDR3 length: 15 amino acids. Here the CDR3 DNA reads TGTGCCAGCAGTCCGATTTTTCTAGCTCCCCATGAGCAGTTCTTC. Encoded protein: CASSPIFLAPHEQFF.

The J gene is TRBJ1-5, the V gene TRBV6-1, with D unresolved. Trimming cost V 5 bases and J 9 bases, with 23 bases left between them. Germline loops: CDR1 MNHNS, CDR2 SASEGT. The CDR3 sequence is 16 residues long. Written as DNA, the CDR3 is TGTGCCAGCAGTCCGGAAATTCGGGAGTACGGAGTGCCCCAGCATTTT. It translates to CASSPEIREYGVPQHF.

This clonotype occurred many times. The chain combines TRBV27 with TRBJ1-5; D possibly corresponds to TRBD1 (6 bases). This CDR3 is built from 13 residues. The germline V gene encodes CDR1 MNHEY and CDR2 SMNVEV (reference sequence). Trimming left V 6 bases short and J 1 base short, with 7 bases between. The CDR3 nucleotides read TGTGCCAGCAGAGGGACAAGCAATCAGCCCCAGCATTTT. It is translated as CASRGTSNQPQHF.

This rearrangement joins TRBV7-2 to TRBJ1-5; D is possibly TRBD1 (5 bases). CDR1 and CDR2 (germline): SGHTA, FQGNSA. The V end lost 3 bases, the J end lost 5 bases, and 11 bases lay between the germline ends. The CDR3 consists of 14 residues. The CDR3 DNA reads as TGTGCCAGCAGCTTTCCAGGGATGGATCAGCCCCAGCATTTT. This gives the protein CASSFPGMDQPQHF. The full variable domain, with the rest looked up from reference TRBV7-2 and TRBJ1-5, is GAGVSQSPSNKVTEKGKDVELRCDPISGHTALYWYRQSLGQGLEFLIYFQGNSAPDKSGLPSDRFSAERTGGSVSTLTIQRTQQEDSAVYLCASSFPGMDQPQHFGDGTRLSIL.

Ten or more counts support this clonotype. J is TRBJ1-2 and V is TRBV27, with 7 bases lining up with TRBD1. The CDR3 is 17 amino acids. After removal of 4 bases from V and 0 bases from J, the junction contained 11 bases not matched to a gene. Germline V gives CDR1 MNHEY, CDR2 SMNVEV (reference sequence). CDR3 sequence: CASSWTGPLSPNYGYTF. The CDR3 bases are TGTGCCAGCAGTTGGACAGGCCCCCTGTCCCCTAACTATGGCTACACCTTC.

The rearrangement joins TRBV20-1 to TRBJ2-5; 15 bases map to TRBD2. The V segment lost 0 bases and the J segment 5 bases; nucleotides outside the gene matches: 19. The length of the CDR3 is 21 residues. Germline V gene lookup returns CDR1 DFQATT and CDR2 SNEGSKA (reference sequence). Written as DNA, the CDR3 is TGCAGTGCTAGAGATTTCGGGGGGACTAGCGGGAGGACCATGGTGGGGGAGACCCAGTACTTC. Its protein is CSARDFGGTSGRTMVGETQYF.

On this clonotype itself: Just one base apart from a much larger clone, this may be a read error. The chain couples TRBV2 to TRBJ1-4, with TRBD1 identical over 7 bases. The CDR3 is 15 residues long. From germline, CDR1 is SNHLY and CDR2 FYNNEI. V shed 4 bases, J shed 7 bases, and the junction held 9 bases outside the gene matches. The CDR3 loop is CASSAGDTGVEKLFF. DNA for the CDR3: TGTGCCAGCAGTGCGGGTGACACAGGGGTTGAAAAACTGTTTTTT.

The sample holds many counts of this clonotype. The rearrangement links TRBV5-1 to TRBJ1-2, with 7 bases that match TRBD1. Per the germline V gene, CDR1 is SGHRS and CDR2 is YFSETQ. With 7 bases clipped from V and 4 bases from J, the junction kept 10 bases outside the gene matches. CDR3 length equals 14 residues. In nucleotides, the CDR3 is TGCGCCAGCTCTACCGGGACAGTAGTCTATGGCTACACCTTC. This sequence encodes CASSTGTVVYGYTF.

This clonotype was observed many times. The rearrangement links TRBV3-1 to TRBJ1-4; D is undetermined. V shed 0 bases and J shed 0 bases, with 8 bases lying between them. Germline CDR1 reads LGHDT; CDR2 reads YNNKEL (reference sequence). The CDR3 has 16 amino acids. This CDR3 is CASSQDHRATNEKLFF. The CDR3 region has the DNA TGTGCCAGCAGCCAAGACCACCGGGCAACTAATGAAAAACTGTTTTTT.

At least ten counts were recorded for this clonotype. The chain has TRBV5-1 and TRBJ2-5; tentative D call: TRBD1 (6 bases). Germline V gives CDR1 SGHRS, CDR2 YFSETQ. This CDR3 region has 14 residues. Trimming stripped 1 base from V and 5 bases from J, with 12 bases between. CDR3: CASSLTGPWETQYF. DNA of the CDR3: TGCGCCAGCAGCTTGACAGGGCCCTGGGAGACCCAGTACTTC.

The CDR3 sequence: CASTRGWDTGELFF. The CDR3 nucleotides read TGTGCCAGCACCAGGGGATGGGACACCGGGGAGCTGTTTTTT. This sequence joins TRBV6-1 and TRBJ2-2, with D possibly matching TRBD1 (6 bases). Deletions cut 7 bases from V and 3 bases from J, with 12 bases between. CDR1 is MNHNS and CDR2 is SASEGT in the germline V gene. This CDR3 is built from 14 residues.

This clonotype appeared many times. V gene TRBV20-1 combines with J gene TRBJ2-7; 11 bases are shared with TRBD1. Germline CDR1 DFQATT, CDR2 SNEGSKA (reference sequence). CDR3 length: 14 amino acids. With V trimmed by 0 bases and J by 5 bases, 3 bases remained unmatched. CDR3 region: CSAREGTGGHEQYF. CDR3 nucleotide sequence: TGCAGTGCTAGAGAGGGGACAGGGGGGCACGAGCAGTACTTC.

The rearrangement joins TRBV2 to TRBJ1-4; D is unclear. Germline lookup yields CDR1 SNHLY and CDR2 FYNNEI. The V end lost 0 bases, the J end lost 6 bases, and 8 bases lay between the germline ends. The CDR3 is 14 residues long. The CDR3 protein is CASSEAGPYEKLFF. The CDR3 DNA follows: TGTGCCAGCAGTGAAGCCGGACCCTATGAAAAACTGTTTTTT.